Each of the 3 T cell receptor beta chains below was sequenced from the same sample in a study of T cells in Graves' hyperthyroidism and ophthalmopathy. The investigators amplified TCR beta CDR3 regions from RNA transcripts. HTBI primers drove first-round RT-PCR of the TCR CDR3. TCRdb passed the multiplex PCR reads through MiXCR, listing each CDR3 protein once. Here the sample spans a few hundred thousand distinct CDR3 sequences, 20% to 25% being singletons. The specimen was blood. Receptors originate from a man aged 45-60 years with Graves' hyperthyroidism.

The V and J genes are TRBV11-2 and TRBJ2-7, with 7 bases lining up with TRBD2. Germline V gene lookup returns CDR1 SGHAT and CDR2 FQNNGV. This CDR3 spans 14 amino acids. The J segment lost 7 bases and the V segment lost 3 bases, leaving 9 bases of the junction unmatched. DNA of the CDR3: TGTGCCAGCAGCTTGGGACGTGCCGGGGGGGAGCAGTACTTC. Residues: CASSLGRAGGEQYF.

To note about this clonotype: Because it lacks the conserved phenylalanine or tryptophan at the end, this CDR3 is likely a read error. The chain combines TRBV30 with TRBJ1-1; no clear D gene. V was clipped by 5 bases and J by 5 bases, with 9 bases between them. The CDR3 covers 11 residues. Germline V gives CDR1 GTSNPN, CDR2 SVGIG (reference sequence). CDR3 sequence (DNA): TGTGCCTGGGCAGAGTCGACTGAAGCTTTCCTT. Its translation: CAWAESTEAFL.

This chain connects TRBV20-1 to TRBJ1-1; D is uncertain. The germline V gene encodes CDR1 DFQATT and CDR2 SNEGSKA (reference sequence). CDR3 length: 13 amino acids. Trimming shortened V by 3 bases and J by 6 bases, and 14 bases separated the two germline ends. The CDR3 reads CSARRAADAEAFF. As DNA, the CDR3 is TGCAGTGCTAGGAGGGCAGCTGACGCTGAAGCTTTCTTT.